The clone carrying this T cell receptor (beta chain) was recorded at least ten times. What it binds is not known. Using RNA template, CDR3s of TCR alpha and beta were amplified with iRepertoire arm-PCR. TCRdb ran MiXCR on the multiplex PCR reads and lists one entry per CDR3 protein. The sample lists about 190,000 distinct CDR3 sequences; over 30% were seen once. These data are taken from a study of glioma-infiltrating T cells. Study results and limitations: Above-expected tissue-blood divergence occurred in all gliomas, most in low-grade ones. CDR3 overlap between tissue and blood was very small.

Germline CDR1 LNHNV, CDR2 YYDKDF (reference sequence). The CDR3 runs to 16 residues. The ends were cut back, 0 bases at V and 8 bases at J, with 14 bases in the middle. The chain carries TRBV15 and TRBJ1-6, with TRBD1 as a possible D gene (5 bases). Material: glioma tissue, nonneoplastic brain tissue, or PBMCs (not recorded which). This clonotype was obtained from a human donor with low-grade glioma or glioblastoma, undergoing nonglioma brain surgery, or in good health (not recorded which). The CDR3 DNA follows: TGTGCCACCAGCAGAGACAGGGATCCCACGTATTCACCCCTCCACTTT. This codes for CATSRDRDPTYSPLHF. Full variable domain (rest looked up from reference TRBV15 and TRBJ1-6): DAMVIQNPRYQVTQFGKPVTLSCSQTLNHNVMYWYQQKSSQAPKLLFHYYDKDFNNEADTPDNFQSRRPNTSFCFLDIRSPGLGDTAMYLCATSRDRDPTYSPLHFGNGTRLTVT.